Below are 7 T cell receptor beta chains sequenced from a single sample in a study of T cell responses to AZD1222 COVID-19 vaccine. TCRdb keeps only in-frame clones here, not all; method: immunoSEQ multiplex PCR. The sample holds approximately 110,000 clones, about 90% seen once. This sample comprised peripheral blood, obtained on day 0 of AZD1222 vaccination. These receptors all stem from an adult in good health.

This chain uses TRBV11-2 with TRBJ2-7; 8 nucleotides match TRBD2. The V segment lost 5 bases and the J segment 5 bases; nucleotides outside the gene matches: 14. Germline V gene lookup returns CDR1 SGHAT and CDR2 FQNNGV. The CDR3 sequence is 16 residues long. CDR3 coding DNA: TGTGCCAGCAGCCCTAGGAACACCGGGACTAGTCACGAGCAGTACTTC. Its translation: CASSPRNTGTSHEQYF.

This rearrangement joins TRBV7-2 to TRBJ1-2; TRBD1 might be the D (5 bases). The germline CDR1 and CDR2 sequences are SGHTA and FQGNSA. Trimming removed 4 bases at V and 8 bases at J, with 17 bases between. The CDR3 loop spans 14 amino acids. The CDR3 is CASSSLHGAGGYTF. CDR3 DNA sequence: TGTGCCAGCAGCTCTCTTCACGGGGCCGGGGGCTACACCTTC.

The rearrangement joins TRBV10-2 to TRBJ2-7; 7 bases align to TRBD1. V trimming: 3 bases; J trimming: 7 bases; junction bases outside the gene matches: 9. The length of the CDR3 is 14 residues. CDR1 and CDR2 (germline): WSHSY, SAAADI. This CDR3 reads CASSEDRVLGEQYF. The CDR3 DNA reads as TGCGCCAGCAGTGAAGACAGGGTCTTGGGAGAGCAGTACTTC.

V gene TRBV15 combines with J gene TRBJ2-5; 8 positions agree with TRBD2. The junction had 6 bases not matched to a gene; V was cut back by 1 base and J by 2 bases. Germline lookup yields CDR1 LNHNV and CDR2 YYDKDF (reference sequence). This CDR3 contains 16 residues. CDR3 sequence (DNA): TGTGCCACCAGCAGAGGGTTAGCGGGATATCAAGAGACCCAGTACTTC. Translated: CATSRGLAGYQETQYF. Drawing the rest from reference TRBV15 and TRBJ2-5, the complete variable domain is DAMVIQNPRYQVTQFGKPVTLSCSQTLNHNVMYWYQQKSSQAPKLLFHYYDKDFNNEADTPDNFQSRRPNTSFCFLDIRSPGLGDTAMYLCATSRGLAGYQETQYFGPGTRLLVL.

CDR3 protein: CASSREGASYNEQFF. As DNA, the CDR3 is TGTGCCAGTAGCCGAGAGGGGGCGTCCTACAATGAGCAGTTCTTC. The chain is built from TRBV19 and TRBJ2-1, with 7 bases matching TRBD1. Germline V gene sequence: CDR1 LNHDA, CDR2 SQIVND (reference sequence). CDR3 length equals 15 residues. V lost 6 bases and J lost 1; bases outside the gene matches: 6.

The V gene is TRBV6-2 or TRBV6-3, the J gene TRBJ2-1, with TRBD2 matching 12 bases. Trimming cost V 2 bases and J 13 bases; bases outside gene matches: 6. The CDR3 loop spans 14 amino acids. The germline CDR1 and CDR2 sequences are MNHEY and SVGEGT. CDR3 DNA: TGTGCCAGCAGTTACCTAGCGGGGGGGCTACTACAGTTCTTC. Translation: CASSYLAGGLLQFF.

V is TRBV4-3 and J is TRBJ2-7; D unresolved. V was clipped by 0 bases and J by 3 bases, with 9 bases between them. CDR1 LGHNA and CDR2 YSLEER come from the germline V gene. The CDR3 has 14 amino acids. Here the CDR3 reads CASSQDQEIYEQYF. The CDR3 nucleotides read TGCGCCAGCAGCCAAGATCAGGAAATCTACGAGCAGTACTTC.